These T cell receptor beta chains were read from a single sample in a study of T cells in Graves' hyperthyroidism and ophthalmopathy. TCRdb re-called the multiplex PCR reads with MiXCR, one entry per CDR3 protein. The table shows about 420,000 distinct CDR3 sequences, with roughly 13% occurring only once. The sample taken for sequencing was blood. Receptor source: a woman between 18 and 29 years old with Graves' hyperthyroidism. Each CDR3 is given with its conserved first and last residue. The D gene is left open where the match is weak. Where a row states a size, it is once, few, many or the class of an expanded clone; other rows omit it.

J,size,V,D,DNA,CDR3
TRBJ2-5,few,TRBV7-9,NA,TGTGCCAGCAGCGTACCCTTCTGGACTTGGCTAGCACTTAGAGGGTGTAGGAGAGTGACCCAGTACTTC,CASSVPFWTWLALRGCRRVTQYF
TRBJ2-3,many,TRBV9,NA,TGTGCCAGCACATCGCGGGACGGCACAGATACGCAGTATTTT,CASTSRDGTDTQYF
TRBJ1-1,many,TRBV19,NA,TGTGCCAGTTCGGAGGGTTTCACTGAAGCTTTCTTT,CASSEGFTEAFF
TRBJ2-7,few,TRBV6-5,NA,TGTGCCAGCAGTTACGTGCTAGCCCCCTACGAGCAGTACTTC,CASSYVLAPYEQYF
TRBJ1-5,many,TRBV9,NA,TGTGCCAGCAGCGTTGAGGCGGAACCTCTGGCCCAGCATTTT,CASSVEAEPLAQHF
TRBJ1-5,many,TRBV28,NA,TGTGCCAGCAGTTTCCGGATGGACAGATATAGCAATCAGCCCCAGCATTTT,CASSFRMDRYSNQPQHF
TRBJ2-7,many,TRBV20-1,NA,TGCAGTGCTTTCAGGGGCTACGAGCAGTACTTC,CSAFRGYEQYF
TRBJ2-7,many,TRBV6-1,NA,TGTGCCAGCAGCTCAGCAGAGTTTTTAATTTACGAGCAGTACTTC,CASSSAEFLIYEQYF
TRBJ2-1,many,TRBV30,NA,TGTGCCTGGAGTGAAGATCAGACAGTCTACAATGAGCAGTTCTTC,CAWSEDQTVYNEQFF
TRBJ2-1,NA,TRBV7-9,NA,TGTGCCAGCAGCTTTCAGGGGGGAGTTGAGCAGTTCTTC,CASSFQGGVEQFF
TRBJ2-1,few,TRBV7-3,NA,TGTGCCAGTTCGGACGCCTATTCCTATGAGCAGTTCTTC,CASSDAYSYEQFF
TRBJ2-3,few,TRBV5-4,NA,TGTGCCAGCAGCTTGGCCCGGACAGCCTCCACAGATACGCAGTATTTT,CASSLARTASTDTQYF
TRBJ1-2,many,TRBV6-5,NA,TGTGCCAGCAGTTACTCGCCGGAGTATGGCTACACCTTC,CASSYSPEYGYTF
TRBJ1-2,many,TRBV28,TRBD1,TGTGCCAGCAGAGGACAGGAGGGTACCTCTAACTATGGCTACACCTTC,CASRGQEGTSNYGYTF
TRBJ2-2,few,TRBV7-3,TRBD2,TGTGCCAGCAGCTTACCGGGAGGGCCGAGCACCGGGGAGCTGTTTTTT,CASSLPGGPSTGELFF
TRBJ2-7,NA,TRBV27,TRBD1,TGTGCCAGCAGTCCCGGGACAGTTGTTAAGCAGTACTTC,CASSPGTVVKQYF
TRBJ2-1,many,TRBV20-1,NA,TGCAGCCTATACCCGGCGGCAGGAGTCTACAATGAGCAGTTCTTC,CSLYPAAGVYNEQFF
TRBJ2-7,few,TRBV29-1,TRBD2,TGCAGCAATCAACTAGCGGGACTTCTGAGTCGGGAGTACGAGCAGTACTTC,CSNQLAGLLSREYEQYF
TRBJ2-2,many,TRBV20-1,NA,TGCAGTGCTCCCATTAATGCGGTCGGGGAGCTGTTTTTT,CSAPINAVGELFF
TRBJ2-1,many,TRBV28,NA,TGTGCCAGCAGTGATCCAAGGGGAAATGAGCAGTTCTTC,CASSDPRGNEQFF